Listed below are T cell receptor beta chains from one sample, sequenced in a study of shared clonotypes between healthy human individuals. The table came from immunoSEQ multiplex PCR; TCRdb's copy has only in-frame clones and leaves some out. The table lists roughly 550,000 clones, about 95% of them singletons, with 0.095% to 0.12% in the top ten. The material sequenced was naive CD8+ T cells sorted from blood. These receptors originate from a young woman in good health. CDR3s include the opening cysteine and the closing phenylalanine or tryptophan. The D gene is left open where the match is weak. Clone sizes are given selectively: once, few, many, or a class where the clone is expanded.

d_call,v_call,j_call,clone_size,cdr3_nt,cdr3_aa
.,TRBV29-1,TRBJ2-7,.,TGCAGCGTCGTGTCGGACTACGAGCAGTACTTC,CSVVSDYEQYF
.,TRBV28,TRBJ2-7,.,TGTGCCAGCAGTTTATGGCGGGTAGCATCCTACGAGCAGTACTTC,CASSLWRVASYEQYF
.,TRBV7-9,TRBJ1-5,.,TGTGCCAGCAGCGGAGACAATCAGCCCCAGCATTTT,CASSGDNQPQHF
TRBD2,TRBV10-1,TRBJ2-2,.,TGCGCCAGAGCAGTGATCTCAGGACTAGCGGGAGGCCCGAACACCGGGGAGCTGTTTTTT,CARAVISGLAGGPNTGELFF
TRBD2,TRBV4-1,TRBJ2-7,.,TGCGCCAGCCGACCAGGGACTAGCGGGTCATACGAGCAGTACTTC,CASRPGTSGSYEQYF
TRBD2,TRBV15,TRBJ2-7,.,TGTGCCACCAGCAGGGCTAGCGGGTTAACCTACGAGCAGTACTTC,CATSRASGLTYEQYF
.,TRBV6-1,TRBJ2-7,.,TGTGCCAGTTTACAGGGAACCGCCTACGAGCAGTACTTC,CASLQGTAYEQYF
.,TRBV5-1,TRBJ2-3,.,TGCGCCAGCAGCTTGACAGGGCCGGCGGGTACAGATACGCAGTATTTT,CASSLTGPAGTDTQYF
.,TRBV28,TRBJ2-1,.,TGTGCCAGCAGTCCTTTTATGCGGGTAGACAATGAGCAGTTCTTC,CASSPFMRVDNEQFF
.,TRBV5-1,TRBJ2-3,.,TGCGCCAGCAGCTTGGCCGCGAATGGGGTGGGAACAGATACGCAGTATTTT,CASSLAANGVGTDTQYF
TRBD2,TRBV27,TRBJ2-7,.,TGTGCCAGCAGTTTCTCTAGCGGGCGTATCTCCTACGAGCAGTACTTC,CASSFSSGRISYEQYF
TRBD1,TRBV27,TRBJ2-7,.,TGTGCCAGCAGTTTATCGAGGGGGCGCGAGCAGTACTTC,CASSLSRGREQYF
.,TRBV10-1,TRBJ2-2,.,TGCGCCAGCAGACCAACTAGATCCGGGGAGCTGTTTTTT,CASRPTRSGELFF
TRBD1,TRBV27,TRBJ2-7,once,TGTGCCAGCAGTACCCGACAGGGGCCCTCCTACGAGCAGTACTTC,CASSTRQGPSYEQYF
.,TRBV9,TRBJ2-1,.,TGTGCCAGCAGCGCCTACTCATCCAATGAGCAGTTCTTC,CASSAYSSNEQFF
.,TRBV10-2,TRBJ2-1,.,TGCGCCAGCAGTGATGGGGGAGAGCAGTTCTTC,CASSDGGEQFF
.,TRBV5-1,TRBJ2-1,.,TGCGCCAGCAGAGTGCTTAGGGGGAGCAAGGACAATGAGCAGTTCTTC,CASRVLRGSKDNEQFF
.,TRBV13,TRBJ1-5,.,TGTGCCAGCAGCTATAGGGTAGACGGCAATCAGCCCCAGCATTTT,CASSYRVDGNQPQHF
TRBD1,TRBV15,TRBJ1-2,.,TGTGCCACCAACAGGGGTCCGGGACAGGGAGTCTATGGCTACACCTTC,CATNRGPGQGVYGYTF
.,TRBV28,TRBJ2-7,once,TGTGCCAGCAGCCTACTTCTGACTAGGCTCGAGCAGTACTTC,CASSLLLTRLEQYF
.,TRBV10-2,TRBJ2-3,.,TGCGCCAGCAGTGAGACAGTTTACAGCACAGATACGCAGTATTTT,CASSETVYSTDTQYF
.,TRBV28,TRBJ1-1,.,TGTGCCAGCAGTCCACGGTCAGTGGTCACTGAAGCTTTCTTT,CASSPRSVVTEAFF
TRBD1,TRBV7-2,TRBJ1-2,once,TGTGCCAGCAGCGGGACAGGGACAGGCTTAGGCTACACCTTC,CASSGTGTGLGYTF
.,TRBV19,TRBJ2-1,.,TGTGCCAGTAGTATAGTGTACAAGTCGGATGAGCAGTTCTTC,CASSIVYKSDEQFF
.,TRBV4-1,TRBJ2-7,once,TGCGCCAGCAGCCAATCAGGGACCTACGAGCAGTACTTC,CASSQSGTYEQYF
.,TRBV9,TRBJ2-7,.,TGTGCCAGCAGCGTAGAGGGCCTGGGGGACGAGCAGTACTTC,CASSVEGLGDEQYF
TRBD1,TRBV4-2,TRBJ2-7,.,TGTGCCAGCAGCCCGGACGGACAGGGAAACGAGCAGTACTTC,CASSPDGQGNEQYF
TRBD2,TRBV5-4,TRBJ2-1,.,TGTGCCAGCAGACGGACTAGCGGGACAGTATATGAGCAGTTCTTC,CASRRTSGTVYEQFF
TRBD2,TRBV4-2,TRBJ2-2,.,TGTGCCAGCAGCCAAGATAGACTAGCGGTTAACACCGGGGAGCTGTTTTTT,CASSQDRLAVNTGELFF
TRBD2,TRBV6-6,TRBJ2-2,.,TGTGCCAGCAGCCCGGGACTAGTTGCCGGGGAGCTGTTTTTT,CASSPGLVAGELFF
TRBD2,TRBV6-5,TRBJ2-3,.,TGTGCCAGCAGCCACGGGACTAGCGGGAGAGATACGCAGTATTTT,CASSHGTSGRDTQYF
.,TRBV7-6,TRBJ2-7,.,TGTGCCAGCAGCTTTCCCCCCTCCTACGAGCAGTACTTC,CASSFPPSYEQYF
.,TRBV27,TRBJ2-7,.,TGTGCCAGCAGTAAGGGCTACGAGCAGTACTTC,CASSKGYEQYF
TRBD2,TRBV27,TRBJ2-7,.,TGTGCCAGCAGTTCGCGACTAGCGGGATCCTACGAGCAGTACTTC,CASSSRLAGSYEQYF
.,TRBV6-6,TRBJ2-7,once,TGTGCCAGCAGCCAATACGAGCAGTACTTC,CASSQYEQYF
.,TRBV27,TRBJ2-7,.,TGTGCCAGCAGTTTAGGGGGGCAAGACTACGAGCAGTACTTC,CASSLGGQDYEQYF
.,TRBV7-9,TRBJ1-2,.,TGTGCCAGCAGCTCGGAAGACAACTGGTACGGCTACACCTTC,CASSSEDNWYGYTF
.,TRBV29-1,TRBJ2-1,.,TGCAGCGTTGAGGTGGTTCTCTCCTACAATGAGCAGTTCTTC,CSVEVVLSYNEQFF
.,TRBV19,TRBJ1-5,.,TGTGCCAGTAGTATGGTCCATGGGAATCAGCCCCAGCATTTT,CASSMVHGNQPQHF
.,TRBV6-5,TRBJ2-7,.,TGTGCCACCATGTGGGGTGAGGCCTACGAGCAGTACTTC,CATMWGEAYEQYF
TRBD2,TRBV27,TRBJ2-7,.,TGTGCCAGCAGGGGGGGACTAGCGGGAGACAGGGACGAGCAGTACTTC,CASRGGLAGDRDEQYF
.,TRBV27,TRBJ2-7,.,TGTGCCAGCAGTTTAAGCCCCCCGCGGGACTACGAGCAGTACTTC,CASSLSPPRDYEQYF
TRBD1,TRBV7-9,TRBJ1-1,.,TGTGCCAGCAGCTTACAACCGGGACAGGGCACTGAAGCTTTCTTT,CASSLQPGQGTEAFF
TRBD1,TRBV27,TRBJ2-1,.,TGTGCCAGCAGCATAAATGGACAGGGGGCATACAATGAGCAGTTCTTC,CASSINGQGAYNEQFF
.,TRBV9,TRBJ1-5,.,TGTGCCAGCAGCCAGGGAGAGAGCAATCAGCCCCAGCATTTT,CASSQGESNQPQHF
TRBD1,TRBV9,TRBJ2-2,.,TGTGCCAGCAAGACAGGGGAATTCAACACCGGGGAGCTGTTTTTT,CASKTGEFNTGELFF